The 30 T cell receptor beta chains given below trace back to one sample, sequenced in a study of T-cell memory formation after mild COVID-19. Via MiXCR, TCRdb re-called the 5' RACE reads, giving one row per CDR3 protein. The data show approximately 260,000 distinct CDR3 sequences, 15% to 20% seen once. The specimen sequenced was PBMCs or a T cell subset sorted from them (not recorded which). The receptors here all came from a man aged 18-30 years who had mild COVID-19 (a few samples of this study predate the infection). Cell type and time point are not known.

The chain joins TRBV29-1 to TRBJ2-3; the D call may be TRBD1 or TRBD2 (5 bases each). This CDR3 has 12 amino acids. Germline assignment: CDR1 SQVTM and CDR2 ANQGSEA. V lost 4 bases, J lost 5 bases, and 10 bases lay in between. The CDR3 protein is CSVGGLLDTQYF. CDR3 in DNA: TGCAGCGTTGGGGGGTTGCTAGATACGCAGTATTTT.

This chain links TRBV5-5 with TRBJ2-5; D is ambiguous. The CDR3 runs to 15 residues. V was pared by 5 bases and J by 1 base, with 15 bases between. Per germline, CDR1 SGHKS and CDR2 YYEKEE (reference sequence). The CDR3 DNA reads as TGTGCCAGCAGTACCCCCGGGCGGTCCCAAGAGACCCAGTACTTC. Protein product: CASSTPGRSQETQYF.

This clonotype was counted only a few times. The chain links TRBV3-1 to TRBJ2-7, with TRBD1 matching over 7 bases. Trimming cost V 4 bases and J 2 bases; bases outside gene matches: 14. The CDR3 spans 17 residues. Looked up from germline, CDR1 is LGHDT and CDR2 is YNNKEL (reference sequence). The CDR3 is CASSPGTATHSTYEQYV. CDR3 bases: TGTGCCAGCAGCCCTGGGACAGCTACACATTCAACCTACGAGCAGTACGTC.

In this sample, this clonotype turned up a few times. The CDR3 nucleotides are TGTGCCAGTAGTCGAGAGGACAGGGAAATTTCGGTCCTCCACTTT. As protein: CASSREDREISVLHF. The rearrangement joins TRBV19 to TRBJ1-6, with 8 nucleotides matching TRBD1. This CDR3 has 15 amino acids. The germline gives CDR1 LNHDA, CDR2 SQIVND (reference sequence). The V gene end was trimmed by 5 bases and the J gene end by 15 bases; junction bases not matched to a gene: 15.

This clonotype came up a few times. The chain combines TRBV6-1 with TRBJ2-1; a possible D gene is TRBD1 (5 bases). The CDR3 runs 13 residues. Germline CDR1 is MNHNS and CDR2 is SASEGT. Trimming pared 7 bases from V and 5 bases from J, leaving 12 bases between. In DNA form, the CDR3 reads TGTGCCAGCACTGGATACAGGAACAATGAGCAGTTCTTC. It encodes CASTGYRNNEQFF.

In this sample, this clonotype turned up a few times. The chain carries TRBV14 and TRBJ1-6; D is perhaps TRBD1 (6 bases). Per germline, CDR1 SGHDN and CDR2 FVKESK. V was cut by 4 bases and J by 10 bases, with 23 bases left in between. The CDR3 contains 17 residues. The CDR3 loop is CASSPQAPQGRYSPLHF. The CDR3 nucleotides are TGTGCCAGCAGCCCACAAGCGCCTCAGGGGAGATACTCACCCCTCCACTTT.

This clonotype appeared many times. The gene calls are TRBV7-2 and TRBJ2-3, with 8 bases that match TRBD2. The germline V gene encodes CDR1 SGHTA and CDR2 FQGNSA. The V gene end was trimmed by 5 bases and the J gene end by 3 bases; junction bases not matched to a gene: 4. This CDR3 is 14 amino acids long. The CDR3 is CASSGGGWTDTQYF. CDR3 in DNA: TGTGCCAGCAGCGGCGGGGGGTGGACAGATACGCAGTATTTT.

CDR3 sequence reads: CASSLVGQRNTEAFF. The CDR3 DNA sequence: TGCGCCAGCAGCTTGGTGGGACAAAGGAACACTGAAGCTTTCTTT. The chain uses TRBV5-1 and TRBJ1-1; D perhaps matches TRBD1 (6 bases). The CDR3 consists of 15 residues. The germline V gene encodes CDR1 SGHRS and CDR2 YFSETQ. V dropped 0 bases and J dropped 1 base, with 10 bases sitting between them.

The chain is built from TRBV7-2 and TRBJ2-2; D call uncertain. Germline V gives CDR1 SGHTA, CDR2 FQGNSA. The CDR3 runs 14 residues. With 5 bases removed from V and 4 bases from J, the gap between germline ends came to 11 bases. The CDR3 DNA reads TGTGCCAGCAGCCATCTGGGCGGCACCGGGGAGCTGTTTTTT. Translating it yields CASSHLGGTGELFF.

This clonotype was detected a few times. The rearrangement joins TRBV7-3 to TRBJ2-1, with a possible D match to TRBD1 (6 bases). Germline CDR1 SGHTA, CDR2 FQGTGA. V was pared by 5 bases and J by 2 bases, with 16 bases between. This CDR3 has 16 amino acids. Written as DNA, the CDR3 is TGTGCCAGCAGCCCCCTAGCAGGGACACCCTACAATGAGCAGTTCTTC. Translating gives CASSPLAGTPYNEQFF.

This clonotype was seen a few times. This sequence joins TRBV7-9 and TRBJ2-3; D uncertain. The CDR3 sequence is 15 residues long. Germline V gene lookup returns CDR1 SEHNR and CDR2 FQNEAQ (reference sequence). Trimming left V 2 bases short and J 3 bases short, with 12 bases between. CDR3 sequence reads: CASSLSASTTDTQYF. For the CDR3, the DNA is TGTGCCAGCAGCTTATCAGCTTCGACAACAGATACGCAGTATTTT.

This clonotype was detected a few times. The chain uses TRBV18 and TRBJ2-5; D is ambiguous. The CDR3 has 16 residues. Trimming shortened V by 3 bases and J by 2 bases, and 16 bases separated the two germline ends. Germline CDR1 reads KGHSH; CDR2 reads LQKENI. This chain's CDR3 is CASSPTRHSKQETQYF. The CDR3 DNA is TGTGCCAGCTCACCTACACGGCACAGTAAGCAAGAGACCCAGTACTTC.

The rearrangement joins TRBV20-1 to TRBJ2-1, with TRBD2 identical over 15 bases. Per germline, CDR1 DFQATT and CDR2 SNEGSKA (reference sequence). The trim removed 5 bases at V and 4 bases at J, leaving 9 bases unmatched. The CDR3 length is 17 residues. CDR3 loop: CSALRTSGGAIYNEQFF. In nucleotides, the CDR3 is TGCAGTGCTTTAAGGACTAGCGGGGGGGCAATTTACAATGAGCAGTTCTTC.

The J gene is TRBJ2-1, the V gene TRBV11-1, with 12 bases identical to TRBD2. The CDR3 extends over 18 amino acids. Per germline, CDR1 SGHAT and CDR2 FQDESV (reference sequence). After removal of 0 bases from V and 11 bases from J, the junction contained 14 bases not matched to a gene. For the CDR3, the DNA is TGTGCCAGCAGCTTAGCGACTAGCGGGGGCGTATCTAAGGGGAAGCAGTTCTTC. This gives the protein CASSLATSGGVSKGKQFF.

J is TRBJ2-7 and V is TRBV27; D is undetermined. Germline CDR1 is MNHEY and CDR2 is SMNVEV (reference sequence). CDR3 length: 13 residues. Trimming took 3 bases from V and 1 from J, leaving 7 bases between them. The CDR3 spells CASSFGHSYEQYF. CDR3 DNA: TGTGCCAGCAGTTTTGGGCATTCCTACGAGCAGTACTTC.

The chain links TRBV19 to TRBJ2-1, with D perhaps matching TRBD2 (5 bases). Germline assignment: CDR1 LNHDA and CDR2 SQIVND (reference sequence). V was clipped by 5 bases and J by 10 bases, with 15 bases between them. The CDR3 loop spans 13 amino acids. CDR3 DNA sequence: TGTGCCAGTAGTCCCAATCTAGCAATGGAGCAGTTCTTC. Translated: CASSPNLAMEQFF.

The J gene is TRBJ2-7, the V gene TRBV7-2; D remains ambiguous. CDR3 size: 12 residues. V was cut by 3 bases and J by 2 bases, with 5 bases left in between. Germline V gives CDR1 SGHTA, CDR2 FQGNSA. Here the CDR3 reads CASSFRAYEQYF. CDR3 nucleotides: TGTGCCAGCAGCTTCCGGGCCTACGAGCAGTACTTC.

This chain connects TRBV5-6 to TRBJ2-1; D is perhaps TRBD1 (6 bases). Germline CDR1 and CDR2: SGHDT and YYEEEE. This CDR3 has 17 residues. The ends were cut back, 0 bases at V and 0 bases at J, with 13 bases in the middle. For the CDR3, the DNA is TGTGCCAGCAGCTTGGGGAACAGGGTAGGCTCCTACAATGAGCAGTTCTTC. Translated: CASSLGNRVGSYNEQFF.

The CDR3 nucleotides are TGCGCCAGCAGCTTGGCCGGGCAGGGCGGAGATACGCAGTATTTT. Translating it yields CASSLAGQGGDTQYF. The chain joins TRBV5-1 to TRBJ2-3, with D perhaps TRBD1 (5 bases). V lost 0 bases to trimming and J lost 5 bases, with 13 bases between them. The germline gives CDR1 SGHRS, CDR2 YFSETQ. The CDR3 contains 15 residues.

Comments on this clonotype: This CDR3 is missing its conserved last phenylalanine or tryptophan, likely due to a read error. V and J are TRBV7-9 and TRBJ2-7, with D tentatively TRBD1 (7 bases). Trimming left V 4 bases short and J 4 bases short, with 14 bases between. Germline-derived CDR1 and CDR2 are SEHNR and FQNEAQ (reference sequence). There are 14 residues in the CDR3. The CDR3 DNA reads TGTGCCAGCAGCTCGACAGGGAGGCGGTACGAGCAGTACATC. Its translation: CASSSTGRRYEQYI.

This clonotype was detected a few times. Here the CDR3 DNA reads TGTGCCAGCAGCTTAGCTCCGCAGACCCAGTACTTC. Translation gives CASSLAPQTQYF. The chain joins TRBV7-8 to TRBJ2-5; the D is unclear. Germline CDR1 and CDR2: SGHVS and FQNEAQ. Trimming shortened V by 0 bases and J by 6 bases, and 5 bases separated the two germline ends. The CDR3 has 12 residues. The whole variable domain, remainder taken from reference TRBV7-8 and TRBJ2-5, is GAGVSQSPRYKVAKRGQDVALRCDPISGHVSLFWYQQALGQGPEFLTYFQNEAQLDKSGLPSDRFFAERPEGSVSTLKIQRTQQEDSAVYLCASSLAPQTQYFGPGTRLLVL.

This clonotype was counted between two and nine times. The chain uses TRBV29-1 and TRBJ2-7; D is perhaps TRBD1 (5 bases). This CDR3 region has 11 residues. Germline CDR1 reads SQVTM; CDR2 reads ANQGSEA. V lost 6 bases, J lost 4 bases, and 10 bases lay in between. The CDR3 spells CSVHRGYEQYF. DNA of the CDR3: TGCAGCGTCCATAGGGGTTACGAGCAGTACTTC.

This clonotype was seen just once. V usage is TRBV7-9 and J usage is TRBJ2-2; TRBD1 is a possible D gene (6 bases). Trimming cost V 10 bases and J 7 bases, with 13 bases left between them. The length of the CDR3 is 12 residues. Per the germline V gene, CDR1 is SEHNR and CDR2 is FQNEAQ (reference sequence). The CDR3 loop reads CANQGGVGELFF. The CDR3 DNA follows: TGTGCCAACCAAGGGGGTGTCGGGGAGCTGTTTTTT.

This clonotype was counted between two and nine times. This chain links TRBV27 with TRBJ2-4; TRBD1 matches at 7 bases. The CDR3 is 14 amino acids. V lost 3 bases and J lost 7; bases outside the gene matches: 6. CDR1 MNHEY and CDR2 SMNVEV come from the germline V gene (reference sequence). DNA for the CDR3: TGTGCCAGCAGTTTGGCCGGGACAGCTAACATTCAGTACTTC. Encoded protein: CASSLAGTANIQYF.

The genes are TRBV5-1 and TRBJ2-3; no definite D call. CDR1 and CDR2 from the germline V gene are SGHRS and YFSETQ. This CDR3 is built from 13 residues. V lost 2 bases and J 2 bases, leaving 6 bases between the germline ends. The CDR3 DNA is TGCGCCAGCAGCTTTCCGGCCACAGATACGCAGTATTTT. This encodes CASSFPATDTQYF.

This clonotype was counted many times. CDR3 sequence: CASQPQGPSSNQPQHF. The CDR3 DNA sequence: TGTGCCTCACAGCCCCAGGGGCCTAGTAGCAATCAGCCCCAGCATTTT. The chain uses TRBV6-5 and TRBJ1-5, with a possible D match to TRBD1 (6 bases). Germline V gene lookup returns CDR1 MNHEY and CDR2 SVGAGI. The V end was cut by 11 bases, the J end by 0 bases, with 20 bases between. The CDR3 length is 16 residues.

This clonotype was seen a handful of times. The chain links TRBV15 to TRBJ2-2, with TRBD1 as a possible D gene (5 bases). Germline CDR1 and CDR2: LNHNV and YYDKDF (reference sequence). This CDR3 is 16 amino acids long. V lost 3 bases and J 9 bases, leaving 20 bases between the germline ends. This chain's CDR3 is CATSRLLSNQGRELFF. CDR3 bases: TGTGCCACCAGCAGGCTACTATCAAACCAGGGTCGGGAGCTGTTTTTT.

The V and J genes are TRBV13 and TRBJ2-7; D is perhaps TRBD2 (6 bases). CDR3 length equals 13 residues. Germline CDR1 and CDR2: PRHDT and FYEKMQ (reference sequence). Trimming removed 5 bases from V and 4 bases from J, with 12 bases in between. The CDR3 spells CASSNRGRYEQYF. For the CDR3, the DNA is TGTGCCAGCAGCAACCGGGGGAGGTACGAGCAGTACTTC.

The chain uses TRBV2 and TRBJ2-7; no clear D gene. Looked up from germline, CDR1 is SNHLY and CDR2 is FYNNEI. The ends were cut back, 7 bases at V and 6 bases at J, with 13 bases in the middle. The CDR3 is 12 residues long. The CDR3 region is CASIPLGSEQYF. The CDR3 DNA reads TGTGCCAGCATCCCCCTCGGTTCCGAGCAGTACTTC.

The rearrangement uses TRBV11-2 and TRBJ2-7, with D hard to call. V lost 5 bases to trimming and J lost 6 bases, with 11 bases between them. Germline lookup yields CDR1 SGHAT and CDR2 FQNNGV. The CDR3 spans 12 residues. The CDR3 sequence is CASSRETGEQYF. DNA for the CDR3: TGTGCCAGCAGCCGCGAGACCGGCGAGCAGTACTTC. Combining the CDR3 with reference TRBV11-2 and TRBJ2-7 gives the whole variable domain EAGVAQSPRYKIIEKRQSVAFWCNPISGHATLYWYQQILGQGPKLLIQFQNNGVVDDSQLPKDRFSAERLKGVDSTLKIQPAKLEDSAVYLCASSRETGEQYFGPGTRLTVT.